Listed below are T cell receptor beta chains from one sample, sequenced in a study of shared clonotypes between healthy human individuals. Produced via immunoSEQ multiplex PCR; TCRdb's table is partial and in-frame only. The top ten clones hold approximately 22% of a sample with about 680,000 clones, 92% of them seen once. The sequencing input was naive CD8+ T cells sorted from blood. The receptors here all came from a man aged 30-40 years in good health. The CDR3 runs from the conserved cysteine through the conserved F or W. D genes are given only for firm matches. Clone size appears in some rows only: once, few, many, or a class for an expanded clone.

D	V	J	size	CDR3	DNA
TRBD2	TRBV4-1	TRBJ2-4	-	CASSQFGTSGTLAKNIQYF	TGCGCCAGCAGCCAATTTGGGACTAGCGGAACGCTAGCCAAAAACATTCAGTACTTC
-	TRBV7-8	TRBJ2-7	-	CASSLVNYEQYF	TGTGCCAGCAGCTTAGTTAATTACGAGCAGTACTTC
TRBD2	TRBV4-3	TRBJ2-2	-	CASSQDPSGSPTGELFF	TGCGCCAGCAGCCAAGACCCTAGCGGGAGTCCCACCGGGGAGCTGTTTTTT
-	TRBV30	TRBJ2-3	-	CAWSLDADTDTQYF	TGTGCCTGGAGTCTAGATGCCGACACAGATACGCAGTATTTT
-	TRBV28	TRBJ2-5	-	CASSTRGGEETQYF	TGTGCCAGCAGTACAAGGGGCGGAGAAGAGACCCAGTACTTC
-	TRBV7-9	TRBJ2-7	-	CASSFISELDEQYF	TGTGCCAGCAGCTTTATATCTGAACTGGACGAGCAGTACTTC
-	TRBV7-6	TRBJ2-1	-	CASSTGVAYGEQFF	TGTGCCAGCAGCACCGGGGTCGCATATGGTGAGCAGTTCTTC
-	TRBV19	TRBJ2-1	-	CASSIRRDSYNEQFF	TGTGCCAGTAGTATACGGCGGGACTCCTACAATGAGCAGTTCTTC
-	TRBV11-2	TRBJ2-7	once	CASSLGQWGYEQYF	TGTGCCAGCAGCTTAGGACAGTGGGGCTACGAGCAGTACTTC
-	TRBV5-1	TRBJ1-1	-	CASNFNSGNTEAFF	TGCGCCAGCAACTTTAACAGCGGGAACACTGAAGCTTTCTTT
-	TRBV29-1	TRBJ2-3	-	CSVDFWLSGSTDTQYF	TGCAGCGTTGACTTTTGGTTATCGGGGAGCACAGATACGCAGTATTTT
-	TRBV4-3	TRBJ1-1	-	CASSQVTGNTEAFF	TGCGCCAGCAGCCAAGTAACAGGGAACACTGAAGCTTTCTTT
-	TRBV6-5	TRBJ2-7	-	CASSYGFFYEQYF	TGTGCCAGCAGTTATGGGTTCTTCTACGAGCAGTACTTC
-	TRBV29-1	TRBJ2-1	-	CSVEDLGTRGYNEQFF	TGCAGCGTTGAAGACCTCGGGACGCGCGGTTACAATGAGCAGTTCTTC
-	TRBV7-9	TRBJ2-7	-	CASSLVVGARGEQYF	TGTGCCAGCAGCTTAGTTGTGGGGGCGCGAGGCGAGCAGTACTTC
TRBD2	TRBV29-1	TRBJ2-1	-	CSVPGSGTSGREGSYNEQFF	TGCAGCGTCCCCGGATCCGGGACTAGCGGGAGAGAAGGCTCCTACAATGAGCAGTTCTTC
TRBD1	TRBV15	TRBJ2-2	-	CATSRSGQGNTGELFF	TGTGCCACCAGCCGTTCTGGACAGGGTAACACCGGGGAGCTGTTTTTT
TRBD2	TRBV27	TRBJ2-7	-	CASSLSVSAPGLAFHEQYF	TGTGCCAGCAGTTTATCCGTTTCGGCACCGGGACTAGCGTTTCACGAGCAGTACTTC
TRBD2	TRBV11-1	TRBJ2-3	-	CASSFGTSGRGTDTQYF	TGTGCCAGCAGCTTCGGGACTAGCGGGAGGGGCACAGATACGCAGTATTTT
-	TRBV7-9	TRBJ1-2	-	CASSLPPAGAPTDGYTF	TGTGCCAGCAGCCTTCCCCCGGCGGGGGCCCCCACAGATGGCTACACCTTC
-	TRBV2	TRBJ2-5	-	CASSDGRVKETQYF	TGTGCCAGCAGTGACGGCAGGGTCAAAGAGACCCAGTACTTC
-	TRBV7-2	TRBJ2-7	-	CASSFGIQETYEQYF	TGTGCCAGCAGCTTCGGAATACAGGAGACTTACGAGCAGTACTTC
-	TRBV15	TRBJ2-7	-	CATSREVLSQGLIYEQYF	TGTGCCACCAGCAGAGAGGTCCTTAGCCAGGGGTTAATTTACGAGCAGTACTTC
TRBD2	TRBV5-5	TRBJ2-7	once	CASSGTSGRADEQYF	TGTGCCAGCAGCGGGACTAGCGGGAGGGCGGACGAGCAGTACTTC
-	TRBV19	TRBJ2-2	-	CATRAQGFANTGELFF	TGTGCCACTAGGGCCCAGGGGTTCGCGAACACCGGGGAGCTGTTTTTT
-	TRBV6-5	TRBJ2-2	-	CASSVSTGELFF	TGTGCCAGCAGTGTGAGCACCGGGGAGCTGTTTTTT
TRBD2	TRBV19	TRBJ2-1	-	CASSPLGTSIHEQFF	TGTGCCAGTAGTCCCCTAGGGACTAGTATCCATGAGCAGTTCTTC
-	TRBV7-6	TRBJ2-1	once	CASSLGGSSYDEQFF	TGTGCCAGCAGCTTAGGGGGAAGCAGTTACGATGAGCAGTTCTTC
-	TRBV27	TRBJ2-7	-	CASRWGLGSDEQYF	TGTGCCAGCAGGTGGGGGCTAGGATCGGACGAGCAGTACTTC
TRBD1	TRBV27	TRBJ1-5	-	CASSPATGGFSGNQPQHF	TGTGCCAGCAGCCCCGCGACAGGGGGTTTTTCCGGCAATCAGCCCCAGCATTTT
-	TRBV7-2	TRBJ1-5	-	CASSLNREVQPQHF	TGTGCCAGCAGCTTAAACAGGGAAGTCCAGCCCCAGCATTTT
TRBD2	TRBV2	TRBJ2-7	-	CASSMTTSGGPYEQYF	TGTGCCAGCAGTATGACGACTAGCGGGGGTCCCTACGAGCAGTACTTC
-	TRBV11-2	TRBJ2-7	-	CASSLVAGPHEQYF	TGTGCCAGCAGCTTAGTCGCCGGGCCCCACGAGCAGTACTTC